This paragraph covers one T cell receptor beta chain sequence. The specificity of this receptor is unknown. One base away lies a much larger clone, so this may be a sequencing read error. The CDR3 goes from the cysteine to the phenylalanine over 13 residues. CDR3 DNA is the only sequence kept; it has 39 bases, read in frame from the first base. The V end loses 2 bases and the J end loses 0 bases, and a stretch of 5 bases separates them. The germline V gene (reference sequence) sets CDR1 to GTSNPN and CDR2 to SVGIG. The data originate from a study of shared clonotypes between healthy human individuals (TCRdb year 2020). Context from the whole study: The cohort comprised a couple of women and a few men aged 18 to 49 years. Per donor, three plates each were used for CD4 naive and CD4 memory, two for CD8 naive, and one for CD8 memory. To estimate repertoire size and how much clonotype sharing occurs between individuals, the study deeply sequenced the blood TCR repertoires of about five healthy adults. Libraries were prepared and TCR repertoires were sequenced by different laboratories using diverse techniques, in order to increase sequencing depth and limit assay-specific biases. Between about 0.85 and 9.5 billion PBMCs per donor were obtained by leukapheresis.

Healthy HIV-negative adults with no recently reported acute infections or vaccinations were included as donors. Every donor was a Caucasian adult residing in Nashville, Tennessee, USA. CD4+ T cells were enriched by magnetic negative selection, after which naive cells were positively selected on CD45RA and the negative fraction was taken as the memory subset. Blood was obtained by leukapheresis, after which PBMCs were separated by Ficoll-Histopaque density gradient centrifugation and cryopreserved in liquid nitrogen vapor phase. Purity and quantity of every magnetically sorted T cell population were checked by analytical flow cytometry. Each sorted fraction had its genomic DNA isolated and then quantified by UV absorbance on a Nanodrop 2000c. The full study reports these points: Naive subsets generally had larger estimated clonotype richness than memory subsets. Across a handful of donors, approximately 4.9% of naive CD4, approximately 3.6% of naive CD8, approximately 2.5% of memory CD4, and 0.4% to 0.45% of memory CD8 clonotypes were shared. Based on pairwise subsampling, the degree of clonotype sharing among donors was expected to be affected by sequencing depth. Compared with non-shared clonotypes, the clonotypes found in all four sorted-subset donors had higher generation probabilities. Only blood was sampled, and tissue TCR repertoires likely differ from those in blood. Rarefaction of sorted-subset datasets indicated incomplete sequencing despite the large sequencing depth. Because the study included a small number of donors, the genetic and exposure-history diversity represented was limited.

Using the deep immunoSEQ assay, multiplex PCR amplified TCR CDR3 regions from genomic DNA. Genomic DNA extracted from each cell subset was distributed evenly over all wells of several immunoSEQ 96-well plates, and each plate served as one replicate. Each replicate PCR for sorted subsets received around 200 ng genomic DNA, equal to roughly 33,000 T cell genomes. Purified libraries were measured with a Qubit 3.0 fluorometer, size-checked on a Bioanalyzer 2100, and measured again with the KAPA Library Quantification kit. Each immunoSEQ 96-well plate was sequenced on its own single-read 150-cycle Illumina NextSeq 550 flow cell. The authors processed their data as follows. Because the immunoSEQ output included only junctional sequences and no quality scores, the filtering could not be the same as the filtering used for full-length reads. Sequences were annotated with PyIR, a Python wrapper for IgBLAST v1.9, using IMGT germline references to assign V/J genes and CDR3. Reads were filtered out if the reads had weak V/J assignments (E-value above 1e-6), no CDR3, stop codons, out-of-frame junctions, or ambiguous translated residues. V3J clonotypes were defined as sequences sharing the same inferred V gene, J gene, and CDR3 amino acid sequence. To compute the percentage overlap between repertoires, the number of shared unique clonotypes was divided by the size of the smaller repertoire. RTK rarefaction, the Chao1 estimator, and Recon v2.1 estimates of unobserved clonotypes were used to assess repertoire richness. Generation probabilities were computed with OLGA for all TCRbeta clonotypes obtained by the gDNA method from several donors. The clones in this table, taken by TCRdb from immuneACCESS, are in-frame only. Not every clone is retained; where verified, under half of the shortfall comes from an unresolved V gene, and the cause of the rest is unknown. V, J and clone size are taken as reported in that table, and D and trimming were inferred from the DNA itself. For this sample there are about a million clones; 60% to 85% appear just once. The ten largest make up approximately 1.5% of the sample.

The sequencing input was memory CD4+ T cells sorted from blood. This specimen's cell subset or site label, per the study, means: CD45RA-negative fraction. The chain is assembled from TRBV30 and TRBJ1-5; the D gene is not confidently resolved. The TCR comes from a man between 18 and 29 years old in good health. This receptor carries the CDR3 CAWSRNSNQPQHF. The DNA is TGTGCCTGGAGTCGAAATAGCAATCAGCCCCAGCATTTT. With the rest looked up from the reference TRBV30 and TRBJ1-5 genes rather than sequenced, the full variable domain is SQTIHQWPATLVQPVGSPLSLECTVEGTSNPNLYWYRQAAGRGLQLLFYSVGIGQISSEVPQNLSASRPQDRQFILSSKKLLLSDSGFYLCAWSRNSNQPQHFGDGTRLSIL.